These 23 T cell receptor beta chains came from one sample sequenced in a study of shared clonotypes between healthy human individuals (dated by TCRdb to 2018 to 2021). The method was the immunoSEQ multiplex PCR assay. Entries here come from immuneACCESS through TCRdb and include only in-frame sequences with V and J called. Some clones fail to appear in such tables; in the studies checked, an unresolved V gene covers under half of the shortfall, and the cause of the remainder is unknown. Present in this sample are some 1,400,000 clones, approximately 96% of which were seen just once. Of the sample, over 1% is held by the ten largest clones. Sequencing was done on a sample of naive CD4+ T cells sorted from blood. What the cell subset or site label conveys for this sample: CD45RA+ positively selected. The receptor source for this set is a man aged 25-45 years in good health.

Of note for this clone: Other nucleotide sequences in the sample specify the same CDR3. The chain's CDR3 is CASSLGLAGYYEQYF. CDR3 coding DNA: TGCGCCAGCAGCTTGGGCCTAGCGGGGTACTACGAGCAGTACTTC. The chain couples TRBV5-1 to TRBJ2-7; 9 nucleotides match TRBD2. CDR3 length: 15 amino acids. Trimming removed 0 bases from V and 3 bases from J; junction bases left unmatched: 4. CDR1 SGHRS and CDR2 YFSETQ come from the germline V gene.

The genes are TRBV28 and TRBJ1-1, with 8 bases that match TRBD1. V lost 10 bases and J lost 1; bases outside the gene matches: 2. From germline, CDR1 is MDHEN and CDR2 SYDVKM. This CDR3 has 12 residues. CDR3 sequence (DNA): TGTGCCACGGACAGGGAGAACACTGAAGCTTTCTTT. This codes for CATDRENTEAFF.

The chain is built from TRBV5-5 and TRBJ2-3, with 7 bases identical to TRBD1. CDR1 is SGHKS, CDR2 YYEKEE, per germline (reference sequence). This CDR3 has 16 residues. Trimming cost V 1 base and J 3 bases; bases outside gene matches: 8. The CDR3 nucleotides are TGTGCCAGCAGCTTGCCGCCGGACAGGCGAACAGATACGCAGTATTTT. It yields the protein CASSLPPDRRTDTQYF.

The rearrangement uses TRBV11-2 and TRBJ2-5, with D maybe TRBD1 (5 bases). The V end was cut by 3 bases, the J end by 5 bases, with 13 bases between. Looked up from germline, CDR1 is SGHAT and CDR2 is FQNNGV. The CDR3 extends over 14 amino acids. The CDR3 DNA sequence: TGTGCCAGCAGCTTCAATGCAGGGTTTGAGACCCAGTACTTC. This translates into CASSFNAGFETQYF.

The CDR3 protein is CASSRPGLAMYEQYF. The CDR3 nucleotides read TGTGCCAGCAGTAGGCCGGGACTAGCGATGTACGAGCAGTACTTC. The genes are TRBV6-1 and TRBJ2-7; the match to TRBD2 covers 10 bases. Germline lookup yields CDR1 MNHNS and CDR2 SASEGT. CDR3 length: 15 amino acids. V was pared by 5 bases and J by 4 bases, with 8 bases of the junction left unmatched.

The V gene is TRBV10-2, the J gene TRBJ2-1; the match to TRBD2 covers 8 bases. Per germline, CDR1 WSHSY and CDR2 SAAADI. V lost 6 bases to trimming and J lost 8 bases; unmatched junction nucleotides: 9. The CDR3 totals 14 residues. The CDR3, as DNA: TGCGCCAGCAGAGGGCCAGCGGGAGACGATGAGCAGTTCTTC. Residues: CASRGPAGDDEQFF.

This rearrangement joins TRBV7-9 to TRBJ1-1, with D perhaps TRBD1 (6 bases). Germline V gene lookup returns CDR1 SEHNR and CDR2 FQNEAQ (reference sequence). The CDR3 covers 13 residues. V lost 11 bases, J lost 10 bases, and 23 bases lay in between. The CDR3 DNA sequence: TGTGCCCTGCAGAGGGGACAAGGCGACGGAGCTTTCTTT. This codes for CALQRGQGDGAFF.

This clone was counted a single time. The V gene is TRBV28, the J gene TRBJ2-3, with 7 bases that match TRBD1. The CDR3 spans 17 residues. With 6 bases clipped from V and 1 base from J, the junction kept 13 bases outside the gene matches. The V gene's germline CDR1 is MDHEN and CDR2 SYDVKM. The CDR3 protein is CASSKGPGGVGTDTQYF. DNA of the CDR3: TGTGCCAGCAGCAAAGGTCCAGGGGGAGTAGGCACAGATACGCAGTATTTT.

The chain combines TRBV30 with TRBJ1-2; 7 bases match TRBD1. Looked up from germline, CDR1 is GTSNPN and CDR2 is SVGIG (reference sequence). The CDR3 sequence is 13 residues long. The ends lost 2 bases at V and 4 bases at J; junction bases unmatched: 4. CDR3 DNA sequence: TGTGCCTGGAGTAGAGACAGGGCCTATGGCTACACCTTC. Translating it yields CAWSRDRAYGYTF.

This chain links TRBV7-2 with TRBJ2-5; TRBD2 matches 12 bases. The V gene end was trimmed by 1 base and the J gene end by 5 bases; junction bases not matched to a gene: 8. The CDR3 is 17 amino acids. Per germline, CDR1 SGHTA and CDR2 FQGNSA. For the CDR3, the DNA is TGTGCCAGCAGCTTAGTTAAACTAGCGGGAGGTGGTGAGACCCAGTACTTC. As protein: CASSLVKLAGGGETQYF.

CDR3 coding DNA: TGTGCCAGCCGGGGACATCGGGCCAATGGCTACACCTTC. Encoded protein: CASRGHRANGYTF. The J gene is TRBJ1-2, the V gene TRBV11-2, with a tentative D call TRBD1 (6 bases). Trimming pared 8 bases from V and 6 bases from J, leaving 16 bases between. In germline, CDR1 is SGHAT, CDR2 FQNNGV. CDR3 length: 13 amino acids. The whole variable domain, filled in from reference TRBV11-2 and TRBJ1-2, reads EAGVAQSPRYKIIEKRQSVAFWCNPISGHATLYWYQQILGQGPKLLIQFQNNGVVDDSQLPKDRFSAERLKGVDSTLKIQPAKLEDSAVYLCASRGHRANGYTFGSGTRLTVV.

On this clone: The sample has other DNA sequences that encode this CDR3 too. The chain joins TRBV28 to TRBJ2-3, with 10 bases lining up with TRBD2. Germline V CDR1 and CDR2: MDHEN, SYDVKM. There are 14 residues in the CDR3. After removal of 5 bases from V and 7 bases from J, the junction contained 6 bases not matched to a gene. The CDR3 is CASSLLAGVNTQYF. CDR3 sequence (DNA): TGTGCCAGCAGTCTGCTAGCGGGAGTTAATACGCAGTATTTT.

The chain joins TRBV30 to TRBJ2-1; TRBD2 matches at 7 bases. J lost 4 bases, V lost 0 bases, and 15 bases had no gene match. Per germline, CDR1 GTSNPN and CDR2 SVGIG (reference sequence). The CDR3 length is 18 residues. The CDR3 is CAWSVGGCGGSAYNEQFF. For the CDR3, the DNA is TGTGCCTGGAGTGTAGGTGGGTGCGGCGGGAGCGCTTACAATGAGCAGTTCTTC.

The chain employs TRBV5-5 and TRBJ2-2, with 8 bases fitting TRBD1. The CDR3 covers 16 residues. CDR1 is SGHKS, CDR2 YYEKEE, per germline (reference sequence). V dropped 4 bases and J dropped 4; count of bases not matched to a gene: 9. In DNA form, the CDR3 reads TGTGCCAGCAGCCGGGGGCAGGGGGCGTTCACCGGGGAGCTGTTTTTT. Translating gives CASSRGQGAFTGELFF.

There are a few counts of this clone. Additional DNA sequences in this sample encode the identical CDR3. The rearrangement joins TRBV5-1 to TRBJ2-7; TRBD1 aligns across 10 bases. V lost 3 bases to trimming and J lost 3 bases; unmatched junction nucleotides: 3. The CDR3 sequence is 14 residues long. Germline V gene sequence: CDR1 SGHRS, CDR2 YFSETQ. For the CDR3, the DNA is TGCGCCAGCAGCTCCGGGACAGGGGACTACGAGCAGTACTTC. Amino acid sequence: CASSSGTGDYEQYF.

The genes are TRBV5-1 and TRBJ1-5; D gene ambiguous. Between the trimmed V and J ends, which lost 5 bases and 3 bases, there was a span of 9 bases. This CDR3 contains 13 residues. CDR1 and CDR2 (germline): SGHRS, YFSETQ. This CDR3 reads CASRNSVNQPQHF. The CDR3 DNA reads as TGCGCCAGCAGGAACTCGGTCAATCAGCCCCAGCATTTT.

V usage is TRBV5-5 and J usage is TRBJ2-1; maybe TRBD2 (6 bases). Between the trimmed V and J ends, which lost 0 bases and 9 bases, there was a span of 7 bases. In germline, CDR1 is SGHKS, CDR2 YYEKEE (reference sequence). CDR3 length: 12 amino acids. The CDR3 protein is CASSLVGGEQFF. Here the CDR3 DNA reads TGTGCCAGCAGCTTGGTGGGGGGTGAGCAGTTCTTC.

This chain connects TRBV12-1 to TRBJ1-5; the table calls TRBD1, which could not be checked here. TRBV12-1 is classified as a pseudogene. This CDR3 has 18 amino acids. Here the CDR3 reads CASSQVGLTGMSNQPQHF. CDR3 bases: TGTGCCAGCAGCCAAGTGGGGCTGACAGGGATGAGCAATCAGCCCCAGCATTTT.

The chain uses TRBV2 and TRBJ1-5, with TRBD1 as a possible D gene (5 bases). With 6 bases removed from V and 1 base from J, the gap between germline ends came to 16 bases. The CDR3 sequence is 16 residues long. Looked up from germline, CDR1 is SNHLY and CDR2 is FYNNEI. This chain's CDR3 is CASSPRGAESNQPQHF. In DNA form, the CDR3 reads TGTGCCAGCAGCCCGCGAGGGGCAGAGAGCAATCAGCCCCAGCATTTT.

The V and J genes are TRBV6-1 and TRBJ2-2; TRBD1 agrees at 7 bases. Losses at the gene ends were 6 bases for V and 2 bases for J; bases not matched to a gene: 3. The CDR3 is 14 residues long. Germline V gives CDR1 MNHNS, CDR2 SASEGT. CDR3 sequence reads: CASRRDSNTGELFF. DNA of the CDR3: TGTGCCAGCAGACGGGACAGCAACACCGGGGAGCTGTTTTTT.

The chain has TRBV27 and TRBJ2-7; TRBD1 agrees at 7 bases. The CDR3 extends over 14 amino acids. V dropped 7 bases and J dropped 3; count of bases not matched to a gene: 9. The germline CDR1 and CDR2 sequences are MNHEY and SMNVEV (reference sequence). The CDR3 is CASTRTRDSYEQYF. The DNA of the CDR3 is TGTGCCAGCACCAGGACTCGGGACAGCTACGAGCAGTACTTC.

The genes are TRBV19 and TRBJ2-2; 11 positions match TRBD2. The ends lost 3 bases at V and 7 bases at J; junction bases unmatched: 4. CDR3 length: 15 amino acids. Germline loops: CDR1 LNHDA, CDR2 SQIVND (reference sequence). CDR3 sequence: CASSITGLAGGELFF. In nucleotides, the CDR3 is TGTGCCAGTAGTATTACCGGACTAGCGGGCGGGGAGCTGTTTTTT.

The CDR3 DNA sequence: TGTGCCAGCAGCTTGGCTGGTAGACTGGGCGGGAGACCCACAGATACGCAGTATTTT. It translates to CASSLAGRLGGRPTDTQYF. The V call is TRBV5-4, the J call TRBJ2-3; 7 bases line up with TRBD2. The CDR3 contains 19 residues. V dropped 0 bases and J dropped 2; count of bases not matched to a gene: 15. Germline assignment: CDR1 SGHNT and CDR2 YYREEE (reference sequence).